This is a list of T cell receptor beta chains from one sample in a study of T-cell reconstitution after alpha-beta-depleted transplantation in children. TCRdb re-derived calls from the PCR reads in MiXCR, one entry per CDR3 protein. This table holds fewer than 750,000 distinct CDR3 sequences, 20% to 30% found once. Sequences were derived from PBMCs, sampled before TCRalphabeta/CD19-depleted stem cell transplant. These receptors all stem from a boy under three years old with Wiskott-Aldrich syndrome, due to receive a stem cell transplant. Each CDR3 is given with its conserved first and last residue. Fields, in order: clone size, D gene, V gene, J gene, CDR3 length, CDR3 protein, CDR3 DNA. The D gene is left open where the match is weak. Rows give clone size only sometimes, using once, few, many, or a class for an expanded clone.

few	.	TRBV7-6	TRBJ2-7	12	CASSGTPYEQYF	TGTGCCAGCAGTGGCACTCCCTACGAGCAGTACTTC
.	.	TRBV20-1	TRBJ2-1	13	CSASRRFYNEQFF	TGCAGTGCTAGTAGGCGATTCTACAATGAGCAGTTCTTC
few	.	TRBV10-3	TRBJ2-6	13	CAISEFEANVLTF	TGTGCCATCAGTGAGTTTGAGGCCAACGTCCTGACTTTC
few	.	TRBV11-2	TRBJ1-3	15	CASSRPGGTGNTIYF	TGTGCCAGCAGCCGACCGGGGGGGACTGGAAACACCATATATTTT
few	.	TRBV30	TRBJ2-1	13	CAWSPSIVDEQFF	TGTGCCTGGAGTCCCTCAATCGTGGATGAGCAGTTCTTC
.	TRBD1	TRBV29-1	TRBJ2-1	10	CSVIRDRAFF	TGCAGCGTCATCCGGGACAGGGCGTTCTTC
.	TRBD1	TRBV6-1	TRBJ1-2	15	CASSDRDRAKDGYTF	TGTGCCAGCAGTGACCGGGACAGGGCAAAAGATGGCTACACCTTC
.	TRBD1	TRBV10-3	TRBJ2-5	14	CAISLTGGLQTQYF	TGTGCCATCAGCTTGACAGGGGGGCTCCAGACCCAGTACTTC
.	TRBD2	TRBV4-2	TRBJ2-1	12	CASSHSGNEQFF	TGTGCCAGCAGCCATAGCGGGAATGAGCAGTTCTTC
.	TRBD2	TRBV28	TRBJ2-7	14	CASSLDGRSYEQYF	TGTGCCAGCAGTTTAGACGGGAGGTCCTACGAGCAGTACTTC
few	.	TRBV27	TRBJ2-7	14	CASSLYTRPYEQYF	TGTGCCAGCAGTTTATACACGCGGCCCTACGAGCAGTACTTC
.	.	TRBV20-1	TRBJ1-5	13	CSAQALANQPQHF	TGCAGTGCCCAAGCCCTGGCTAATCAGCCCCAGCATTTT
few	.	TRBV11-1	TRBJ1-1	13	CASSLGLITEAFF	TGTGCCAGCAGCTTAGGCCTTATCACTGAAGCTTTCTTT
few	TRBD2	TRBV6-1	TRBJ2-2	17	CASSHTSGRANTGELFF	TGTGCCAGCAGTCATACTAGCGGGAGGGCCAACACCGGGGAGCTGTTTTTT
.	.	TRBV10-3	TRBJ2-7	15	CAISDKTSSPYEQYF	TGTGCCATCAGTGATAAGACCTCCTCTCCCTACGAGCAGTACTTC
.	.	TRBV4-1	TRBJ2-1	14	CASSQVGVSVIQTF	TGCGCCAGCAGCCAAGTCGGTGTTTCGGTCATTCAAACCTTC
.	.	TRBV27	TRBJ1-1	15	CASSSRSGGETEAFF	TGTGCCAGCAGTTCCCGATCTGGGGGCGAGACTGAAGCTTTCTTT
.	.	TRBV20-1	TRBJ2-1	12	CSAREGANEQFF	TGCAGTGCTAGAGAGGGGGCTAATGAGCAGTTCTTC
.	.	TRBV20-1	TRBJ2-2	15	CSTPSSGVNTGELFF	TGCAGTACCCCATCTTCCGGGGTGAACACCGGGGAGCTGTTTTTT
.	.	TRBV28	TRBJ2-2	16	CASSFGRDSNTGELFF	TGTGCCAGCAGTTTCGGGCGAGACTCGAACACCGGGGAGCTGTTTTTT
.	.	TRBV5-1	TRBJ2-2	13	CASSGGYTGELFF	TGCGCCAGCAGTGGAGGTTACACCGGGGAGCTGTTTTTT
few	.	TRBV5-1	TRBJ2-2	15	CASSPPRANTGELFF	TGCGCCAGCAGCCCCCCCCGGGCGAACACCGGGGAGCTGTTTTTT
.	.	TRBV27	TRBJ2-7	13	CASSFYVGYEQYF	TGTGCCAGCAGTTTTTACGTGGGATACGAGCAGTACTTC
.	TRBD2	TRBV20-1	TRBJ2-2	15	CSAVGLAGVTGELFF	TGCAGTGCCGTGGGACTAGCGGGAGTCACCGGGGAGCTGTTTTTT
.	.	TRBV7-3	TRBJ2-2	14	CASSPPGQNGELFF	TGTGCCAGCAGCCCCCCCGGACAGAACGGGGAGCTGTTTTTT
.	TRBD2	TRBV5-1	TRBJ2-2	16	CASSLVPSGTTGELFF	TGCGCCAGCAGCTTGGTGCCTAGCGGAACCACCGGGGAGCTGTTTTTT
.	TRBD2	TRBV28	TRBJ2-1	19	CASSLLPVRSGSSYNEQFF	TGTGCCAGCAGTTTATTACCGGTCCGGAGCGGGAGCTCCTACAATGAGCAGTTCTTC
few	.	TRBV7-8	TRBJ2-3	13	CASSQQSTDTQYF	TGTGCCAGCAGTCAGCAAAGCACAGATACGCAGTATTTT
.	.	TRBV12-3/TRBV12-4	TRBJ2-2	15	CASSLQAGNTGELFF	TGTGCCAGCAGTTTACAGGCAGGGAACACCGGGGAGCTGTTTTTT
.	TRBD2	TRBV5-1	TRBJ2-1	20	CASSLAGLAGANISYNEQFF	TGCGCCAGCAGCTTGGCCGGACTAGCGGGAGCGAATATCTCCTACAATGAGCAGTTCTTC
few	.	TRBV24-1	TRBJ2-7	12	CATTPASYEQYF	TGTGCCACCACGCCGGCTAGCTACGAGCAGTACTTC
.	TRBD1	TRBV7-8	TRBJ2-7	15	CASSGPGQGKYEQYF	TGTGCCAGCAGCGGACCGGGACAGGGAAAGTACGAGCAGTACTTC
few	TRBD1	TRBV5-1	TRBJ2-1	15	CASSGRDRENNEQFF	TGCGCCAGCAGCGGCCGGGACAGGGAAAACAATGAGCAGTTCTTC